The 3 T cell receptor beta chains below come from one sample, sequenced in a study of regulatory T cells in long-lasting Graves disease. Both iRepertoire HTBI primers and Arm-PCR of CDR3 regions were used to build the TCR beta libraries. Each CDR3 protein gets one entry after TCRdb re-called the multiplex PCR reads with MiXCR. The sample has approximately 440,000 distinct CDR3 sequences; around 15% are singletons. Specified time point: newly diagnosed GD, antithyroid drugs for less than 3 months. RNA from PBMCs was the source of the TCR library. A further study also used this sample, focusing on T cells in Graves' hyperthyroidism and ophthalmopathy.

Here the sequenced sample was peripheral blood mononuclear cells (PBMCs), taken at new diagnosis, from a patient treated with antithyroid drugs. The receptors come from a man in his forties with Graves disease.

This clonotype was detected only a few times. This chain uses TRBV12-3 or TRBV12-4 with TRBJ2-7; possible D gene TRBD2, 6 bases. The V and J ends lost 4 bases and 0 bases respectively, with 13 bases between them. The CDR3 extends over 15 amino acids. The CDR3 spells CASSSGTRRSYEQYF. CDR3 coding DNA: TGTGCCAGCAGTTCCGGGACTCGACGCTCCTACGAGCAGTACTTC.

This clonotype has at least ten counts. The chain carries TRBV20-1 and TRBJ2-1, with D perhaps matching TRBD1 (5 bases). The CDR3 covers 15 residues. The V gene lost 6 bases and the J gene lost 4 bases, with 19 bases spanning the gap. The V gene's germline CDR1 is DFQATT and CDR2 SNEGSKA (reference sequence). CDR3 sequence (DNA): TGCAGTGCCACCCTAGGGCAGGGTAGGTACAATGAGCAGTTCTTC. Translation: CSATLGQGRYNEQFF.

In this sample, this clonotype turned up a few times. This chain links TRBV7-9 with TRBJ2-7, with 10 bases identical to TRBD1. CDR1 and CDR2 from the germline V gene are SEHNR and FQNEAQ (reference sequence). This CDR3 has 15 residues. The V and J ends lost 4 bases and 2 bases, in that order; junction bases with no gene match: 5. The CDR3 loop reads CASSSGTGEAYEQYF. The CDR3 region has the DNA TGTGCCAGCAGCTCAGGGACAGGGGAGGCCTACGAGCAGTACTTC.